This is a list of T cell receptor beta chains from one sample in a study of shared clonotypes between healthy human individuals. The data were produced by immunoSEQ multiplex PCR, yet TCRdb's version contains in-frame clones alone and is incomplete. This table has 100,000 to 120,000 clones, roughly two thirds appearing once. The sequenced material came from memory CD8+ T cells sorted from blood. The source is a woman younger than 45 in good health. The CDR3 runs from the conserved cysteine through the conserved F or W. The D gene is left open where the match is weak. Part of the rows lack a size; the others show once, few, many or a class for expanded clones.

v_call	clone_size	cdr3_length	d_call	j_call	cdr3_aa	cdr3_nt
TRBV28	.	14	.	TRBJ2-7	CASSFGIPSYEQYF	TGTGCCAGCAGTTTCGGGATTCCCTCGTACGAGCAGTACTTC
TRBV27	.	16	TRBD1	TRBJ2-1	CASSPTTGADYNEQFF	TGTGCCAGCAGTCCAACGACAGGGGCGGACTACAATGAGCAGTTCTTC
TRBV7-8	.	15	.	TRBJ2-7	CASSLWQGPSYEQYF	TGTGCCAGCAGCTTATGGCAGGGCCCATCCTACGAGCAGTACTTC
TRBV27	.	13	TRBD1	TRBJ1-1	CASSFGTGSQAFF	TGTGCCAGCAGTTTCGGGACAGGGTCTCAAGCTTTCTTT
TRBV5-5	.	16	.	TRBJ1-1	CASSGDTGTPNTEAFF	TGTGCCAGCAGCGGCGATACCGGGACACCGAACACTGAAGCTTTCTTT
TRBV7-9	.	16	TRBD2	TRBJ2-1	CASSPRGGSSYNEQFF	TGTGCCAGCAGCCCGCGGGGGGGGAGCTCCTACAATGAGCAGTTCTTC
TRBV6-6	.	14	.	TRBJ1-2	CASSYSFSGYGYTF	TGTGCCAGCAGTTACTCGTTCTCAGGGTATGGCTACACCTTC
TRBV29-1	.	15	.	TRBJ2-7	CSVGGIGTSSYEQYF	TGCAGCGTTGGGGGGATCGGCACTAGCTCCTACGAGCAGTACTTC
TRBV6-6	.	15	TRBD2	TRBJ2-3	CASSFPTSGRDTQYF	TGTGCCAGCAGTTTCCCGACTAGCGGGAGGGATACGCAGTATTTT
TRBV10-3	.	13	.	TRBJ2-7	CAISEEQFYEQYF	TGTGCCATCAGTGAGGAGCAATTCTACGAGCAGTACTTC
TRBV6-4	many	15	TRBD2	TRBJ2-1	CASSRLAGEGNEQFF	TGTGCCAGCAGTAGACTAGCGGGAGAGGGGAATGAGCAGTTCTTC
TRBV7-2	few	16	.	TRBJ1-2	CASSLTPPATNYGYTF	TGTGCCAGCAGCTTAACCCCCCCGGCCACTAACTATGGCTACACCTTC
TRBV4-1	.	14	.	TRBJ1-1	CASSHPWYGTEAFF	TGCGCCAGCAGCCACCCGTGGTACGGCACTGAAGCTTTCTTT
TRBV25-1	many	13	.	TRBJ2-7	CASSGHTHYEQYF	TGTGCCAGCAGTGGGCACACCCACTACGAGCAGTACTTC
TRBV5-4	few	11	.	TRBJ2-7	CASSLDSEQYF	TGTGCCAGCAGCTTGGACAGCGAGCAGTACTTC
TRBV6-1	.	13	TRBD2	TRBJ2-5	CASNQLAEETQYF	TGTGCCAGCAATCAGCTAGCGGAAGAGACCCAGTACTTC
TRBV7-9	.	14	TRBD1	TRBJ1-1	CASSLQGANTEAFF	TGTGCCAGCAGCTTACAGGGGGCGAACACTGAAGCTTTCTTT
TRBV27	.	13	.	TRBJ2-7	CASSLAGSYEQYF	TGTGCCAGCAGTTTAGCGGGATCCTACGAGCAGTACTTC
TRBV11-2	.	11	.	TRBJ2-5	CASSLPETQYF	TGTGCCAGCAGCTTACCAGAGACCCAGTACTTC
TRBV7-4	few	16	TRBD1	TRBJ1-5	CASSLGDSDSNQPQHF	TGTGCCAGCAGTTTAGGGGACAGCGATAGCAATCAGCCCCAGCATTTT
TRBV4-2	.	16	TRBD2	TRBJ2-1	CASSQRSSGSYNEQFF	TGTGCCAGCAGCCAACGTAGTAGCGGGAGTTACAATGAGCAGTTCTTC
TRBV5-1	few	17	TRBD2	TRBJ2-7	CASSLGELAGVVYEQYF	TGCGCCAGCAGCTTGGGAGAACTAGCGGGAGTCGTGTACGAGCAGTACTTC
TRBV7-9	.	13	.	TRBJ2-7	CASSLNNQYEQYF	TGTGCCAGCAGCTTAAACAACCAGTACGAGCAGTACTTC
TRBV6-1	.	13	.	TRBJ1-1	CASMRPAKTEAFF	TGTGCCAGCATGCGCCCAGCCAAGACTGAAGCTTTCTTT
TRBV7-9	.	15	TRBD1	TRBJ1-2	CASSPRTGLNYGYTF	TGTGCCAGCAGCCCCCGGACAGGATTGAACTATGGCTACACCTTC
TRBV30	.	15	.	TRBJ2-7	CAWSALSSEPYEQYF	TGTGCCTGGAGTGCTCTGTCTAGCGAACCCTACGAGCAGTACTTC
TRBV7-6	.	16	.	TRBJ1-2	CASSFTYGPSNYGYTF	TGTGCCAGCAGCTTTACTTACGGGCCCTCTAACTATGGCTACACCTTC
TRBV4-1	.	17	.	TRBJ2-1	CASSQDPSRKSYNEQFF	TGCGCCAGCAGCCAAGACCCCTCGAGGAAGTCCTACAATGAGCAGTTCTTC
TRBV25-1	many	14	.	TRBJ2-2	CASSEYVGGGELFF	TGTGCCAGCAGTGAATATGTCGGCGGCGGGGAGCTGTTTTTT
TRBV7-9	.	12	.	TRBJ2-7	CASSSPREEQYF	TGCGCCAGCAGCTCCCCCCGTGAGGAGCAGTACTTC
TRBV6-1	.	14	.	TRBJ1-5	CASSGGGVSQPQHF	TGTGCCAGCAGTGGGGGAGGGGTCAGTCAGCCCCAGCATTTT
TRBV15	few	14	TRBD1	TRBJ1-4	CATSKDRGSEKLFF	TGTGCCACCAGCAAAGACAGGGGGAGTGAAAAACTGTTTTTT
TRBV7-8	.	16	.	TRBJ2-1	CASSLATSGDYNEQFF	TGTGCCAGCAGCTTGGCTACGAGCGGAGACTACAATGAGCAGTTCTTC
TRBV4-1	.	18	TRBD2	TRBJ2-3	CASSPWILAGRGPDTQYF	TGCGCCAGCAGCCCGTGGATACTAGCGGGCCGGGGGCCAGATACGCAGTATTTT
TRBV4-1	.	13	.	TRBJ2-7	CASSHATDYEQYF	TGCGCCAGCAGCCACGCTACGGACTACGAGCAGTACTTC
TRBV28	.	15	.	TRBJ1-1	CASSFGGRFGTEAFF	TGTGCCAGCAGTTTTGGGGGGCGCTTCGGCACTGAAGCTTTCTTT
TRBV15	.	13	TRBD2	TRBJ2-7	CATSQRTSVEQYF	TGTGCCACCAGTCAGAGGACTAGTGTCGAGCAGTACTTC
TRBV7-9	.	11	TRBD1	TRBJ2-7	CASSTGGEQYF	TGTGCCAGCAGTACAGGGGGCGAGCAGTACTTC
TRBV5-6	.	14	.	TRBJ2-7	CASSPQGFEYEQYF	TGTGCCAGCAGTCCCCAGGGTTTTGAGTACGAGCAGTACTTC
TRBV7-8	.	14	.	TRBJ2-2	CASSLALNTGELFF	TGTGCCAGCAGCTTGGCGTTGAACACCGGGGAGCTGTTTTTT
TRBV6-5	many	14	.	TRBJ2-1	CASSYHDTYNEQFF	TGTGCCAGCAGTTACCACGACACGTACAATGAGCAGTTCTTC
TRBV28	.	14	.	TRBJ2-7	CASSSREESYEQYF	TGTGCCAGCAGTTCCAGAGAGGAGTCCTACGAGCAGTACTTC
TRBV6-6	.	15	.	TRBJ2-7	CASSWGRRVSYEQYF	TGTGCCAGCAGTTGGGGCAGGCGCGTTTCCTACGAGCAGTACTTC